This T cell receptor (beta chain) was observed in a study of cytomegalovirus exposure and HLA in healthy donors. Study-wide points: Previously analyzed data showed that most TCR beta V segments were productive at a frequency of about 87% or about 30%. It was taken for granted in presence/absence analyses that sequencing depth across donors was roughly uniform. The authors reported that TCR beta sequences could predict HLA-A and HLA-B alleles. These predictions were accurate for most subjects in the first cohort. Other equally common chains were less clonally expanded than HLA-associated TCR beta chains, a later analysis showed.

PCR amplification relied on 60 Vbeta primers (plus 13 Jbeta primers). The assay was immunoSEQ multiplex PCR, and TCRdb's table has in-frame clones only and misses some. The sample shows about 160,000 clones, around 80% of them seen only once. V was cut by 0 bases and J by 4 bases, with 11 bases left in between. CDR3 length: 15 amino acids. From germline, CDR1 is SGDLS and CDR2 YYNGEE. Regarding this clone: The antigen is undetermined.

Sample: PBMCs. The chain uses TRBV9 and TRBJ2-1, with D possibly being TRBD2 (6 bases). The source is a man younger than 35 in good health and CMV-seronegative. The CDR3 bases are TGTGCCAGCAGCGTAGTACTGGAGGGGTACAATGAGCAGTTCTTC. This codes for CASSVVLEGYNEQFF.